This T cell receptor beta chain originates from a study of CD8 T cells in ankylosing spondylitis. Study findings and constraints: Matched ankylosing spondylitis synovial fluid reportedly showed significant enrichment of disease-linked clones. A TCR beta motif made of 7 to 9 highly homologous variants seemed typical of ankylosing spondylitis blood. Relatively rare in peripheral blood, disease-linked clones were also CD8+.

A remark on this clonotype: Its antigen is not known.

Making use of molecular barcodes, quantitative 5'-RACE generated TCR beta libraries. Using its own MiXCR run on the 5' RACE reads, TCRdb lists one record per CDR3 protein. The sample consists of 250,000 to 300,000 distinct CDR3 sequences, about 18% of them appearing once. V lost 5 bases and J 7 bases, leaving 14 bases between the germline ends. This CDR3 spans 13 amino acids. Germline V gene data show CDR1 as MNHEY and CDR2 as SMNVEV (reference sequence). This clonotype was sampled from a male donor with ankylosing spondylitis or in good health (not recorded which). The chain joins TRBV27 to TRBJ1-1; D gene uncertain. The source material was blood, either unsorted or a sorted T cell fraction (not recorded which). The chain's CDR3 is CASSPNEEGEAFF. In DNA, the CDR3 is TGTGCCAGCAGTCCCAACGAGGAGGGTGAAGCTTTCTTT.